This TCR beta chain derives from a study of cytomegalovirus exposure and HLA in healthy donors. Study-level points and caveats: Most CMV-associated TCR beta chains were later found to appear HLA-restricted.

As concerns this clone: What it binds is unknown.

CDR1 is SEHNR, CDR2 FQNEAQ, per germline (reference sequence). V gave up 2 bases and J gave up 1 base, with 4 bases separating them. The CDR3 has 13 residues. 13 Jbeta primers and 60 Vbeta primers were used for the PCR. Repertoires were generated with immunoSEQ multiplex PCR, while TCRdb's copy carries only in-frame clones and drops some. The data hold more than 80,000 clones, with 60% to 65% observed a single time. The chain carries TRBV7-9 and TRBJ2-3; D uncertain. Material for sequencing was PBMCs. The TCR originated in a human donor in good health. The CDR3 sequence is CASSLTGTDTQYF. DNA for the CDR3: TGTGCCAGCAGCTTAACGGGCACAGATACGCAGTATTTT.